Listed below are T cell receptor beta chains from one sample, sequenced in a study of blood T cell repertoires in COVID-19. The data were produced by immunoSEQ multiplex PCR, yet TCRdb's version contains in-frame clones alone and is incomplete. Of around 200,000 clones listed, less than 90% are singletons. Sequencing was done on a sample of peripheral blood. These receptors originate from a woman aged 60 to 75 with COVID-19, enrolled during active disease. The CDR3 runs from the conserved cysteine through the conserved F or W. Each record gives: CDR3 DNA, CDR3 protein, V gene, D gene, J gene, clone size. A D gene is named only where the DNA matches it firmly. The size entry is marked missing in some rows and otherwise reads once, few, many or a size class.

cdr3_nt: TGTGCCAGCAGTTCAGCGAGCTCTGGAAACACCATATATTTT
cdr3_aa: CASSSASSGNTIYF
v_call: TRBV5-4
d_call: NA
j_call: TRBJ1-3
clone_size: NA

cdr3_nt: TGTGCCAGCAGCCCAAGAGGAGCCGGTGATTCCACTGAAGCTTTCTTT
cdr3_aa: CASSPRGAGDSTEAFF
v_call: TRBV9
d_call: NA
j_call: TRBJ1-1
clone_size: NA

cdr3_nt: TGTGCCAGCAGCTTAGCGGGAGGTCGTGAGATGGACTTC
cdr3_aa: CASSLAGGREMDF
v_call: TRBV7-2
d_call: NA
j_call: TRBJ2-7
clone_size: NA

cdr3_nt: TGTGCCAGCAGCCACCCGACCGCTCCGGGAGCCGGAAGGTATGAGCAGTTCTTC
cdr3_aa: CASSHPTAPGAGRYEQFF
v_call: TRBV4-2
d_call: NA
j_call: TRBJ2-1
clone_size: NA

cdr3_nt: TGTGCCAGCAGTTCCGGGATCTATGGCTACACCTTC
cdr3_aa: CASSSGIYGYTF
v_call: TRBV27
d_call: NA
j_call: TRBJ1-2
clone_size: NA

cdr3_nt: TGTGCCAGTGGAGAGAATAGCAATCAGCCCCAGCATTTT
cdr3_aa: CASGENSNQPQHF
v_call: TRBV6-5
d_call: NA
j_call: TRBJ1-5
clone_size: NA

cdr3_nt: TGCAGCGCTGGAGCCTCCTACGAGCAGTACTTC
cdr3_aa: CSAGASYEQYF
v_call: TRBV29-1
d_call: NA
j_call: TRBJ2-7
clone_size: NA

cdr3_nt: TGTGCCAGTAGTGACAGGGGGCTATTCTACGAGCAGTACTTC
cdr3_aa: CASSDRGLFYEQYF
v_call: TRBV19
d_call: TRBD1
j_call: TRBJ2-7
clone_size: NA

cdr3_nt: TGCGCCAGCAGACGGACAGCCTCAAGCAATCAGCCCCAGCATTTT
cdr3_aa: CASRRTASSNQPQHF
v_call: TRBV5-1
d_call: NA
j_call: TRBJ1-5
clone_size: few

cdr3_nt: TGCGCCAGCAGCCATGGACTAGCGGGAGGGAATGAGCAGTTCTTC
cdr3_aa: CASSHGLAGGNEQFF
v_call: TRBV4-3
d_call: TRBD2
j_call: TRBJ2-1
clone_size: NA

cdr3_nt: TGTGCCAGTAGTATAGGCCAGGGGGCGCGAAATGGCTACACCTTC
cdr3_aa: CASSIGQGARNGYTF
v_call: TRBV19
d_call: TRBD1
j_call: TRBJ1-2
clone_size: NA

cdr3_nt: TGCGCCAGCAGCAAAATCATCGGCTACGAGCAGTACTTC
cdr3_aa: CASSKIIGYEQYF
v_call: TRBV5-1
d_call: NA
j_call: TRBJ2-7
clone_size: NA

cdr3_nt: TGCAGCGTTGACAGGGGCTCCTACAATGAGCAGTTCTTC
cdr3_aa: CSVDRGSYNEQFF
v_call: TRBV29-1
d_call: NA
j_call: TRBJ2-1
clone_size: NA

cdr3_nt: TGTGCCAGCAGCCAGAACCCGAGAGGCACCATATATTTT
cdr3_aa: CASSQNPRGTIYF
v_call: TRBV3-1/TRBV3-2
d_call: NA
j_call: TRBJ1-3
clone_size: NA

cdr3_nt: TGTGCTAGTGGTTCCTCCGGGACTAGCGGGAGAGAGACCCAGTACTTC
cdr3_aa: CASGSSGTSGRETQYF
v_call: TRBV12-5
d_call: TRBD2
j_call: TRBJ2-5
clone_size: NA

cdr3_nt: TGTGCCAGCAAGTACCAGGTGAACACTGAAGCTTTCTTT
cdr3_aa: CASKYQVNTEAFF
v_call: TRBV27
d_call: NA
j_call: TRBJ1-1
clone_size: NA

cdr3_nt: TGTGCCAGCAGCCGGGACAGGGGGCTTGGCGGGGAGCTGTTTTTT
cdr3_aa: CASSRDRGLGGELFF
v_call: TRBV6-5
d_call: TRBD1
j_call: TRBJ2-2
clone_size: few

cdr3_nt: TGTGCCAGCAGCCGCGGCGGGGGTGATGTTGGCTACACCTTC
cdr3_aa: CASSRGGGDVGYTF
v_call: TRBV7-9
d_call: NA
j_call: TRBJ1-2
clone_size: NA

cdr3_nt: TGTGCCACCAGCGGTGGACAGGGGCCCTACGAGCAGTACTTC
cdr3_aa: CATSGGQGPYEQYF
v_call: TRBV15
d_call: TRBD1
j_call: TRBJ2-7
clone_size: NA

cdr3_nt: TGTGCCAGCAGCGAACGTACAGGGGGAAATTCACCCCTCCACTTT
cdr3_aa: CASSERTGGNSPLHF
v_call: TRBV9
d_call: TRBD1
j_call: TRBJ1-6
clone_size: NA

cdr3_nt: TGTGCCAGCAGCTTAGCTACAGGCACTAATGAAAAACTGTTTTTT
cdr3_aa: CASSLATGTNEKLFF
v_call: TRBV7-2
d_call: NA
j_call: TRBJ1-4
clone_size: NA

cdr3_nt: TGTGCCAGTAGTGACTTTCGGGATCAGCCCCAGCATTTT
cdr3_aa: CASSDFRDQPQHF
v_call: TRBV19
d_call: NA
j_call: TRBJ1-5
clone_size: few

cdr3_nt: TGTGCCAGCAGTCTAGGACAGGGCCGGGGCGAGCAGTACTTC
cdr3_aa: CASSLGQGRGEQYF
v_call: TRBV27
d_call: TRBD1
j_call: TRBJ2-7
clone_size: once

cdr3_nt: TGCGCCAGCAGCCAAGAAAGTCAGAGCTCGACACGCTACGAGCAGTACTTC
cdr3_aa: CASSQESQSSTRYEQYF
v_call: TRBV4-1
d_call: NA
j_call: TRBJ2-7
clone_size: NA

cdr3_nt: TGCGCCAGCAGTGAGTCACGGGGAGAAGAGGGGTTCTTC
cdr3_aa: CASSESRGEEGFF
v_call: TRBV10-2
d_call: NA
j_call: TRBJ2-1
clone_size: NA

cdr3_nt: TGTGCCAGCAGTCGGGACAGGAATAATTCACCCCTCCACTTT
cdr3_aa: CASSRDRNNSPLHF
v_call: TRBV27
d_call: TRBD1
j_call: TRBJ1-6
clone_size: NA

cdr3_nt: TGCGCCAGCAGCCAAGGGACGACGACAGGGGCCTACGAGCAGTACTTC
cdr3_aa: CASSQGTTTGAYEQYF
v_call: TRBV4-3
d_call: TRBD1
j_call: TRBJ2-7
clone_size: NA

cdr3_nt: TGCGCCAGCAGCAGAAGGGACAGGGGGAATCAGCCCCAGCATTTT
cdr3_aa: CASSRRDRGNQPQHF
v_call: TRBV4-1
d_call: TRBD1
j_call: TRBJ1-5
clone_size: NA

cdr3_nt: TGTGCCAGCAGCGTAGAGGCGGGAGTTGGGGAGCAGTACTTC
cdr3_aa: CASSVEAGVGEQYF
v_call: TRBV9
d_call: TRBD2
j_call: TRBJ2-7
clone_size: NA

cdr3_nt: TGTGCCAGCAGCCGCCGGACAGGGGTAAATTCACCCCTCCACTTT
cdr3_aa: CASSRRTGVNSPLHF
v_call: TRBV21-1
d_call: NA
j_call: TRBJ1-6
clone_size: NA

cdr3_nt: TGTGCCACCGGGTCTCGCGGGAGCATGGACGAGCAGTACTTC
cdr3_aa: CATGSRGSMDEQYF
v_call: TRBV24-1
d_call: TRBD2
j_call: TRBJ2-7
clone_size: NA

cdr3_nt: TGTGCCAGCAGATATAGCGGGAGTCGCGCAGATACGCAGTATTTT
cdr3_aa: CASRYSGSRADTQYF
v_call: TRBV27
d_call: TRBD2
j_call: TRBJ2-3
clone_size: NA

cdr3_nt: TGTGCCAGCAGCTTAGGTCCAGGGGCAGGAAACACCATATATTTT
cdr3_aa: CASSLGPGAGNTIYF
v_call: TRBV7-6
d_call: NA
j_call: TRBJ1-3
clone_size: NA

cdr3_nt: TGTGCCAGCAGCCCAGGGACTAGCGGATCCCGGAGCTCCTACAATGAGCAGTTCTTC
cdr3_aa: CASSPGTSGSRSSYNEQFF
v_call: TRBV4-2
d_call: TRBD2
j_call: TRBJ2-1
clone_size: NA

cdr3_nt: TGCGCCAGCAGCCAAGATAGGCAGGGAAATCAGCCCCAGCATTTT
cdr3_aa: CASSQDRQGNQPQHF
v_call: TRBV4-3
d_call: NA
j_call: TRBJ1-5
clone_size: NA

cdr3_nt: TGTGCCAGTATCGGCCTGGGGACAGTCTCTGGAAACACCATATATTTT
cdr3_aa: CASIGLGTVSGNTIYF
v_call: TRBV19
d_call: TRBD1
j_call: TRBJ1-3
clone_size: NA

cdr3_nt: TGTGCCAGCAGTTACTCGAACCTCCCGGGACAGGGGACCTACAATGAGCAGTTCTTC
cdr3_aa: CASSYSNLPGQGTYNEQFF
v_call: TRBV6-2/TRBV6-3
d_call: TRBD1
j_call: TRBJ2-1
clone_size: NA

cdr3_nt: TGCGCCAGCAGCCCGGGACTGTCCCAAGAGACCCAGTACTTC
cdr3_aa: CASSPGLSQETQYF
v_call: TRBV5-1
d_call: NA
j_call: TRBJ2-5
clone_size: NA

cdr3_nt: TGTGCCAGCAGCTCACCGGGTCCCTCCTCTGGAAACACCATATATTTT
cdr3_aa: CASSSPGPSSGNTIYF
v_call: TRBV7-9
d_call: NA
j_call: TRBJ1-3
clone_size: NA

cdr3_nt: TGTGCCAGTAGTATACCCCCAATGACAGGGGTCAATGAGCAGTTCTTC
cdr3_aa: CASSIPPMTGVNEQFF
v_call: TRBV19
d_call: TRBD1
j_call: TRBJ2-1
clone_size: once